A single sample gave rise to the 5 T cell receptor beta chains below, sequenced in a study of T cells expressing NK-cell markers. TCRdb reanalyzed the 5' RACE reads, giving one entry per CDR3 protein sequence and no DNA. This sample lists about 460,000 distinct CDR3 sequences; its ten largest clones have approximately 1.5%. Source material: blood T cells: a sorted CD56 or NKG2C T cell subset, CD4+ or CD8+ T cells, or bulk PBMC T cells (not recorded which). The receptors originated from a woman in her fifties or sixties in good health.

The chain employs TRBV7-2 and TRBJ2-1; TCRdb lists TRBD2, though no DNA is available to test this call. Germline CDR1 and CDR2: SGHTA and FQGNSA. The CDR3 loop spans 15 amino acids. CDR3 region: CASSLGGRGNNEQFF.

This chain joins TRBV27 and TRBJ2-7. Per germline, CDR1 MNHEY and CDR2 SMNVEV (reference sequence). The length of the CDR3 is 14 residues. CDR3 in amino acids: CASSRGGMTYEQYF.

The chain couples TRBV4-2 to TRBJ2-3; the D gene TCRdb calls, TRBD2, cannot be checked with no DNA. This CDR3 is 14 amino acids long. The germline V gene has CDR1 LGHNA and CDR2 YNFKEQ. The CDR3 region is CASSQDRATDTQYF.

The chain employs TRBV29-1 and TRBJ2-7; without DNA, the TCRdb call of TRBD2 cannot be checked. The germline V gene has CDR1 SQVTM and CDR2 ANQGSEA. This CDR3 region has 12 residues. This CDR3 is CSVDSAGREQYF.

CDR3 amino acids: CSVRTDYNSPLHF. This chain uses TRBV29-1 with TRBJ1-6. The germline V gene has CDR1 SQVTM and CDR2 ANQGSEA. The CDR3 extends over 13 amino acids.